The rows below give T cell receptor beta chains drawn from one sample of a study of T-cell memory formation after mild COVID-19. One entry per CDR3 protein results from TCRdb running MiXCR on the 5' RACE reads. The sample yields approximately 300,000 distinct CDR3 sequences, roughly a fifth seen once. The sample consisted of PBMCs or a T cell subset sorted from them (not recorded which). Every receptor here comes from a man aged 18 to 35 who had mild COVID-19 (a few samples of this study predate the infection). Cell type and time point are not known. The CDR3 runs from the conserved cysteine through the conserved F or W. A D gene is named only where the DNA matches it firmly. A clone size is listed for some rows: how often the clone was seen (once, few, many), or a class if it is expanded.

abundance	v_gene	d_gene	j_gene	CDR3aa	CDR3nt
many	TRBV11-2	TRBD2	TRBJ2-3	CASSPQLAGTNTQYF	TGTGCCAGCAGCCCCCAGCTAGCGGGCACAAATACGCAGTATTTT
few	TRBV3-1	.	TRBJ1-2	CASSPGHGYTF	TGTGCCAGCAGCCCCGGACACGGCTACACCTTC
.	TRBV2	.	TRBJ2-1	CASSERNEQFF	TGTGCCAGCAGTGAGCGGAATGAGCAGTTCTTC
few	TRBV11-2	.	TRBJ2-5	CASSLERQQETQYF	TGTGCCAGCAGCTTAGAGAGACAACAAGAGACCCAGTACTTC
.	TRBV7-9	.	TRBJ1-1	CASSRGLEAFF	TGTGCCAGCAGCCGGGGATTAGAAGCTTTCTTT
.	TRBV5-1	.	TRBJ2-5	CASSPGLVGETQYF	TGCGCCAGCAGCCCCGGACTTGTCGGGGAGACCCAGTACTTC
many	TRBV20-1	TRBD2	TRBJ2-5	CSAIAGGPGETQYF	TGCAGTGCTATAGCGGGGGGGCCGGGAGAGACCCAGTACTTC
.	TRBV6-5	TRBD2	TRBJ2-1	CASSSILAGGSYNEQFF	TGTGCCAGCAGTTCCATACTAGCGGGGGGCTCCTACAATGAGCAGTTCTTC
.	TRBV6-6	.	TRBJ2-2	CAGTGRAGELFF	TGTGCCGGAACAGGGCGGGCCGGGGAGCTGTTTTTT
.	TRBV6-6	TRBD1	TRBJ2-2	CASGQQGLNTGELFF	TGTGCCAGCGGACAACAGGGGCTGAACACCGGGGAGCTGTTTTTT
once	TRBV4-2	.	TRBJ1-1	CASSQVSSGAFF	TGTGCCAGCAGCCAAGTGTCGTCCGGGGCTTTCTTT